Following are 20 T cell receptor beta chains from one sample sequenced in a study of a mutant IDH1 vaccine in newly diagnosed glioma. The time point was: baseline, week 1 (first vaccination visit). Sample treatment: pre-vaccination baseline after standard-of-care therapy. Generated by immunoSEQ multiplex PCR, the TCRdb table keeps only in-frame clones and is missing some. Here the sample spans fewer than 85,000 clones, approximately 83% being singletons. Sequences were derived from PBMCs, sampled from a glioma patient treated with radiotherapy, temozolomide or both. The receptors were gathered from a man aged 30 to 39 with glioma.

The chain joins TRBV2 to TRBJ1-5, with D maybe TRBD1 (6 bases). The CDR3 has 14 residues. CDR1 and CDR2 from the germline V gene are SNHLY and FYNNEI. Trimming removed 5 bases from V and 3 bases from J, with 11 bases in between. CDR3: CASSWGHFNQPQHF. CDR3 DNA sequence: TGTGCCAGCAGTTGGGGACACTTCAATCAGCCCCAGCATTTT.

The chain combines TRBV15 with TRBJ2-7; D uncertain. The V end lost 0 bases, the J end lost 1 base, and 7 bases lay between the germline ends. Germline values: CDR1 LNHNV, CDR2 YYDKDF (reference sequence). CDR3 length: 14 amino acids. The CDR3 nucleotides read TGTGCCACCAGCAGAGATAGGAAGTCCTACGAGCAGTACTTC. Amino acid sequence: CATSRDRKSYEQYF. Combining the CDR3 with reference TRBV15 and TRBJ2-7 gives the whole variable domain DAMVIQNPRYQVTQFGKPVTLSCSQTLNHNVMYWYQQKSSQAPKLLFHYYDKDFNNEADTPDNFQSRRPNTSFCFLDIRSPGLGDTAMYLCATSRDRKSYEQYFGPGTRLTVT.

The chain couples TRBV28 to TRBJ1-1; no clear D gene. Per germline, CDR1 MDHEN and CDR2 SYDVKM. The CDR3 extends over 14 amino acids. V was clipped by 5 bases and J by 1 base, with 11 bases between them. CDR3 sequence: CASSGGPWNTEAFF. As DNA, the CDR3 is TGTGCCAGCAGTGGCGGGCCTTGGAACACTGAAGCTTTCTTT.

The chain is built from TRBV5-1 and TRBJ1-6; TRBD1 might be the D (6 bases). The V and J ends lost 0 bases and 0 bases respectively, with 19 bases between them. CDR1 is SGHRS and CDR2 is YFSETQ in the germline V gene. The CDR3 spans 20 residues. CDR3 loop: CASSLGWDTLTSSYNSPLHF. DNA for the CDR3: TGCGCCAGCAGCTTGGGGTGGGACACCCTAACGTCCTCCTATAATTCACCCCTCCACTTT.

The chain joins TRBV2 to TRBJ1-6; no firm D call. The CDR3 covers 13 residues. Germline CDR1 SNHLY, CDR2 FYNNEI. Trimming stripped 9 bases from V and 7 bases from J, with 13 bases between. The CDR3 DNA reads as TGTGCCAGAGCCGGCGCGGGGAATTCACCCCTCCACTTT. Protein sequence: CARAGAGNSPLHF.

This chain links TRBV18 with TRBJ1-2, with unresolved D. CDR1 is KGHSH and CDR2 is LQKENI in the germline V gene. V shed 6 bases and J shed 9 bases, with 14 bases lying between them. The CDR3 sequence is 12 residues long. The CDR3 here is CASSPRYVSYTF. The CDR3 nucleotides are TGTGCCAGCTCCCCGCGGTATGTTAGCTACACCTTC.

The V and J genes are TRBV28 and TRBJ1-6; TRBD1 agrees at 8 bases. V lost 7 bases, J lost 7 bases, and 6 bases stayed unmatched. The CDR3 sequence is 14 residues long. Germline V gene lookup returns CDR1 MDHEN and CDR2 SYDVKM. The CDR3: CASTPPGGNSPLHF. The CDR3 nucleotides read TGTGCCAGCACCCCCCCAGGGGGCAATTCACCCCTCCACTTT.

This clone was seen a few times. J is TRBJ1-1 and V is TRBV9, with D unclear. Germline V gene data show CDR1 as SGDLS and CDR2 as YYNGEE. The CDR3 covers 13 residues. Trimming stripped 0 bases from V and 11 bases from J, with 14 bases between. CDR3: CASSVAPFSAAFF. Here the CDR3 DNA reads TGTGCCAGCAGCGTAGCCCCTTTCTCGGCGGCTTTCTTT.

The chain joins TRBV30 to TRBJ2-1, with 11 bases that match TRBD2. This CDR3 contains 15 residues. The germline gives CDR1 GTSNPN, CDR2 SVGIG (reference sequence). J gave up 0 bases and V 2 bases, and 0 bases lay outside the gene matches. As DNA, the CDR3 is TGTGCCTGGAGTCTAGCGGGGGGCTCCTACAATGAGCAGTTCTTC. Translating it yields CAWSLAGGSYNEQFF.

This sequence joins TRBV15 and TRBJ2-5; 8 bases fit TRBD1. Gene TRBJ2-7 matches the end of the DNA better, so the J call may be wrong. There are 16 residues in the CDR3. From germline, CDR1 is LNHNV and CDR2 YYDKDF (reference sequence). CDR3 region: CATSRAGTGGPYEQYF. Here the CDR3 DNA reads TGTGCCACCAGCAGAGCTGGGACAGGTGGGCCCTACGAGCAGTACTTC.

This clone was picked up one time. The chain couples TRBV6-5 to TRBJ2-1; 10 nucleotides agree with TRBD2. With 7 bases clipped from V and 8 bases from J, the junction kept 11 bases outside the gene matches. Germline V CDR1 and CDR2: MNHEY, SVGAGI. This CDR3 region has 15 residues. In DNA form, the CDR3 reads TGTGCCAGCACCCTCAGCGGGGGGGCCTTCGATGAGCAGTTCTTC. Translation: CASTLSGGAFDEQFF.

The J gene is TRBJ1-1, the V gene TRBV6-1, with D maybe TRBD1 (5 bases). Germline V gene lookup returns CDR1 MNHNS and CDR2 SASEGT. The CDR3 sequence is 14 residues long. V was clipped by 5 bases and J by 4 bases, with 14 bases between them. The CDR3 here is CASSWGSAGTEAFF. The CDR3 nucleotides are TGTGCCAGCAGTTGGGGGTCGGCGGGCACTGAAGCTTTCTTT.

The CDR3 coding sequence is TGTGCCTGGATCAAAGGGGGCGCGAACACCGGGGAGCTGTTTTTT. It translates to CAWIKGGANTGELFF. The chain combines TRBV30 with TRBJ2-2, with 7 bases matching TRBD1. The CDR3 sequence is 15 residues long. Trimming took 4 bases from V and 0 from J; bases not matched to a gene: 5. From germline, CDR1 is GTSNPN and CDR2 SVGIG (reference sequence).

The chain combines TRBV15 with TRBJ2-5, with D possibly being TRBD2 (6 bases). CDR3 size: 20 residues. The germline V gene encodes CDR1 LNHNV and CDR2 YYDKDF (reference sequence). Trimming took 0 bases from V and 5 from J, leaving 28 bases between them. This chain's CDR3 is CATSREILAIPPTARETQYF. The CDR3 region has the DNA TGTGCCACCAGCAGAGAGATACTAGCAATCCCACCTACTGCACGGGAGACCCAGTACTTC.

This chain connects TRBV5-1 to TRBJ1-1; no clear D. This CDR3 spans 14 amino acids. The V gene lost 5 bases and the J gene lost 1 base, with 12 bases spanning the gap. The V gene's germline CDR1 is SGHRS and CDR2 YFSETQ. The CDR3 DNA reads as TGCGCCAGCAGTTACCAGCCCACGAACACTGAAGCTTTCTTT. Translation: CASSYQPTNTEAFF.

The V gene is TRBV6-6, the J gene TRBJ1-1; D is undetermined. Trimming removed 7 bases at V and 2 bases at J, with 8 bases between. CDR1 is MNHNY, CDR2 SVGAGI, per germline (reference sequence). The CDR3 totals 12 residues. The CDR3: CASIRGNTEAFF. The CDR3 region has the DNA TGTGCCAGCATCCGGGGAAACACTGAAGCTTTCTTT.

The genes are TRBV6-6 and TRBJ2-3; 9 bases align to TRBD1. The trim removed 11 bases at V and 6 bases at J, leaving 9 bases unmatched. Germline assignment: CDR1 MNHNY and CDR2 SVGAGI (reference sequence). This CDR3 has 13 amino acids. The CDR3 coding sequence is TGTGCCTCCTGGGACAGGGAAGGGGATACGCAGTATTTT. Protein: CASWDREGDTQYF.

The gene calls are TRBV4-1 and TRBJ2-3, with 11 bases identical to TRBD2. This CDR3 is 15 amino acids long. The germline gives CDR1 MGHRA, CDR2 YSYEKL. With V trimmed by 6 bases and J by 2 bases, 4 bases remained unmatched. CDR3 protein: CASSVAGGYTDTQYF. The CDR3 DNA is TGCGCCAGCAGTGTAGCGGGGGGGTACACAGATACGCAGTATTTT.

This clone turned up a few times. The chain recombines TRBV29-1 with TRBJ1-1; possible D gene TRBD1, 6 bases. The CDR3 runs to 13 residues. V dropped 4 bases and J dropped 2 bases, with 11 bases sitting between them. In germline, CDR1 is SQVTM, CDR2 ANQGSEA. CDR3 sequence: CSVARGTNTEAFF. As DNA, the CDR3 is TGCAGCGTTGCCAGGGGCACAAACACTGAAGCTTTCTTT.

J is TRBJ1-3 and V is TRBV30; maybe TRBD1 (5 bases). The CDR3 is made up of 15 amino acids. The V gene's germline CDR1 is GTSNPN and CDR2 SVGIG (reference sequence). The V end was cut by 3 bases, the J end by 5 bases, with 17 bases between. The CDR3 sequence: CAWRLIATARNTIYF. CDR3 DNA: TGTGCCTGGAGATTGATCGCGACAGCGAGAAACACCATATATTTT.